This TCR beta chain is from a study of cytomegalovirus exposure and HLA in healthy donors. Trimming removed 3 bases from V and 6 bases from J, with 23 bases in between. Germline CDR1 and CDR2: MDHEN and SYDVKM. The CDR3 is 17 amino acids. The table came from immunoSEQ multiplex PCR; TCRdb's copy has only in-frame clones and leaves some out. The profile shows about 220,000 clones, around nine tenths of them singletons. The V call is TRBV28, the J call TRBJ1-2; no clear D gene. The sequence was obtained from a woman aged 18-35 years in good health and CMV-seronegative. The sample consisted of PBMCs. DNA of the CDR3: TGTGCCAGCAGTTTGTCTAGCGTTATCGGCACCAAGGATGGCTACACCTTC. It specifies CASSLSSVIGTKDGYTF.